The 5 T cell receptor beta chains below were found in one sample sequenced in a study of blood T cell repertoires in COVID-19. Here immunoSEQ multiplex PCR was the method, and the copy in TCRdb shows in-frame clones only, minus some. The sample lists approximately 280,000 clones, about nine tenths seen once, with around 2.4% in the top ten. Material for sequencing was PBMCs or T cells enriched from blood (not recorded which). Receptors originate from a woman aged 18-29 years who had recovered from COVID-19.

V gene TRBV30 combines with J gene TRBJ1-2; D remains unclear. CDR3 size: 12 residues. CDR1 and CDR2 (germline): GTSNPN, SVGIG (reference sequence). Between the trimmed V and J ends, which lost 1 base and 8 bases, there was a span of 11 bases. The CDR3 DNA reads as TGTGCCTGGAGTGGCCGGGCGGGGGGCTACACCTTC. This codes for CAWSGRAGGYTF. Full variable domain (outside the CDR3, taken from reference TRBV30 and TRBJ1-2): SQTIHQWPATLVQPVGSPLSLECTVEGTSNPNLYWYRQAAGRGLQLLFYSVGIGQISSEVPQNLSASRPQDRQFILSSKKLLLSDSGFYLCAWSGRAGGYTFGSGTRLTVV.

This sequence joins TRBV18 and TRBJ2-1; 10 nucleotides align to TRBD2. Germline V CDR1 and CDR2: KGHSH, LQKENI. With 3 bases clipped from V and 7 bases from J, the junction kept 9 bases outside the gene matches. The CDR3 covers 16 residues. Here the CDR3 DNA reads TGTGCCAGCTCACCCGGAGCGGGAGGGCGCGGGAATGAGCAGTTCTTC. The encoded protein is CASSPGAGGRGNEQFF.

The chain has TRBV13 and TRBJ2-7, with a tentative D call TRBD2 (7 bases). Trimming removed 0 bases at V and 4 bases at J, with 13 bases between. CDR3 size: 15 residues. Germline V CDR1 and CDR2: PRHDT, FYEKMQ (reference sequence). The CDR3 spells CASSLGRGAAYEQYF. CDR3 DNA: TGTGCCAGCAGCTTAGGTCGGGGGGCCGCGTACGAGCAGTACTTC.

The chain uses TRBV7-6 and TRBJ2-3; TRBD2 aligns across 9 bases. This CDR3 region has 15 residues. V gave up 5 bases and J gave up 3 bases; unmatched junction bases: 6. Germline values: CDR1 SGHVS, CDR2 FNYEAQ. CDR3 loop: CASSPRGGRTDTQYF. In DNA form, the CDR3 reads TGTGCCAGCAGCCCGCGGGGGGGCCGAACAGATACGCAGTATTTT. Filled out from reference TRBV7-6 and TRBJ2-3, the complete variable domain reads GAGVSQSPRYKVTKRGQDVALRCDPISGHVSLYWYRQALGQGPEFLTYFNYEAQQDKSGLPNDRFSAERPEGSISTLTIQRTEQRDSAMYRCASSPRGGRTDTQYFGPGTRLTVL.

This rearrangement joins TRBV3-1 (or the pseudogene TRBV3-2) to TRBJ2-5; D is possibly TRBD1 (5 bases). The CDR3 totals 16 residues. V lost 0 bases and J 0 bases, leaving 11 bases between the germline ends. Germline V lookup: CDR1 LGHDT, CDR2 YNNKEL (reference sequence). CDR3 region: CASSQEAQVDQETQYF. The CDR3 nucleotides read TGTGCCAGCAGCCAAGAAGCACAGGTAGACCAAGAGACCCAGTACTTC.